This TCR beta chain was sequenced in a study of T cell responses to AZD1222 COVID-19 vaccine. Study results and limitations: Spike-wide coverage was observed for vaccine-associated CD4 TCRs, with dominant responses at 160-218 and 743-854.

Only in-frame clones appear in the TCRdb table, and some are missing; sequencing was by immunoSEQ multiplex PCR. The table records approximately 120,000 clones, more than 85% of them present only once. Trimming took 4 bases from V and 7 from J; bases not matched to a gene: 8. CDR1 and CDR2 from the germline V gene are SGHVS and FQNEAQ. This CDR3 is 14 amino acids long. In its sample, this clone was seen a few times. What it recognizes is unknown. The chain joins TRBV7-8 to TRBJ2-5, with TRBD2 matching 8 bases. The clonotype was recovered from an adult in good health. The source material was peripheral blood, sampled on day 0 of MenACWY control vaccination. The CDR3 DNA reads TGTGCCAGCAGCTATGATAGCGGGACCGGGACCCAGTACTTC. Translating it yields CASSYDSGTGTQYF.